The rows below give T cell receptor beta chains drawn from one sample of a study of sequential checkpoint blockade in melanoma. Clones were sequenced by immunoSEQ multiplex PCR, and TCRdb holds only the in-frame ones, with some missing. This sample yields around 18,000 clones, of which about 74% are seen a single time; around 32% belongs to the top ten. This specimen consisted of CD8+ T cells sorted from blood (inferred from file names), obtained from a patient given nivolumab and ipilimumab in sequence. All receptors come from a human donor with melanoma. The CDR3 runs from the conserved cysteine through the conserved F or W. The D gene is left open where the match is weak. Size tells how often a clone was seen (once, few, many) or the class of an expanded clone, and some rows leave it out.

>.|TRBD2|TRBV7-9|TRBJ2-1
TGTGCCAGCAGCTTTAGCGGGAACTCCTACAATGAGCAGTTCTTC
CASSFSGNSYNEQFF
>few|TRBD2|TRBV29-1|TRBJ2-7
TGCAGCGCTCTACTGGGGACTAGCGCTTACGAGCAGTACTTC
CSALLGTSAYEQYF
>.|TRBD2|TRBV4-3|TRBJ2-7
TGCGCCAGCAGCCTCCCGGGGGGCGAGCAGTACTTC
CASSLPGGEQYF
>.|.|TRBV7-9|TRBJ2-5
TGTGCCAGCAGCCCCCGACAGCTCCAAGAGACCCAGTACTTC
CASSPRQLQETQYF
>.|TRBD2|TRBV15|TRBJ2-1
TGTGCCACCAGCTCAAGCGGGGGGATCGATGAGCAGTTCTTC
CATSSSGGIDEQFF
>once|TRBD1|TRBV9|TRBJ2-3
TGTGCCAGCAGCGTCGAGGGACAGGGTAAAGATACGCAGTATTTT
CASSVEGQGKDTQYF
>.|.|TRBV5-1|TRBJ1-3
TGCGCCAGCAGCCTCTACAGCTCTGGAAACACCATATATTTT
CASSLYSSGNTIYF
>.|TRBD2|TRBV5-6|TRBJ2-1
TGTGCCAGCAGCCCGTGGACTAGCGGGTCCTACAATGAGCAGTTCTTC
CASSPWTSGSYNEQFF
>.|TRBD1|TRBV16|TRBJ2-5
TGTGCCAGCAGCCAAACAGACAGGGAAGAGACCCAGTACTTC
CASSQTDREETQYF
>few|TRBD1|TRBV5-6|TRBJ2-7
TGTGCCAGCAGCTTGCCGGGACAGGGGGGTGAGCAGTACTTC
CASSLPGQGGEQYF
>medium-sized|.|TRBV27|TRBJ1-5
TGTGCCAGTGGACATAGCAATCAGCCCCAGCATTTT
CASGHSNQPQHF
>once|.|TRBV2|TRBJ1-4
TGTGCCAGTCAGCGGGTTAATGAAAAACTGTTTTTT
CASQRVNEKLFF
>.|TRBD1|TRBV27|TRBJ1-6
TGTGCCAGCTGGGACAGGGGGCAGGGATCACCCCTCCACTTT
CASWDRGQGSPLHF
>once|TRBD1|TRBV7-9|TRBJ2-5
TGTGCCAGCAGCTTAGATGAGACAGGGGAGGAAGAGACCCAGTACTTC
CASSLDETGEEETQYF
>.|TRBD2|TRBV5-6|TRBJ2-7
TGTGCCAGCAGCCCGGGAGCGGGGACCCTCTACGAGCAGTACTTC
CASSPGAGTLYEQYF
>few|.|TRBV14|TRBJ2-7
TGTGCCAGCAGCCCACAGGGTAGGAATTACGAGCAGTACTTC
CASSPQGRNYEQYF
>.|.|TRBV27|TRBJ2-7
TGTGCCAGCAGTTTAGGCAGAAATTACGAGCAGTACTTC
CASSLGRNYEQYF
>.|TRBD2|TRBV5-6|TRBJ2-5
TGTGCCAGCAGCTTACAGGGACTAGCGGGCGCTGGGGAGACCCAGTACTTC
CASSLQGLAGAGETQYF
>once|.|TRBV11-2|TRBJ2-7
TGTGCCAGCAGCTTAGATCCTGGTGCGGGGGAGCAGTACTTC
CASSLDPGAGEQYF
>.|.|TRBV4-3|TRBJ2-7
TGCGCCAGCAGCTCCAGACAGGGACTTGACTACGAGCAGTACTTC
CASSSRQGLDYEQYF
>.|.|TRBV6-4|TRBJ2-3
TGTGCCAGCAGTGACTCACCGGGACAAGCAGATACGCAGTATTTT
CASSDSPGQADTQYF
>few|.|TRBV19|TRBJ2-1
TGTGCCAGTAGTATACTAGCCCGCGACCCCTACAATGAGCAGTTCTTC
CASSILARDPYNEQFF
>.|.|TRBV4-3|TRBJ1-2
TGCGCCAGCAGCCAAGACACGGGAGGAAATGGCTACACCTTC
CASSQDTGGNGYTF
>.|.|TRBV4-1|TRBJ2-3
TGCGCCAGCAGCCAAGATTCCAGGACTAACACAGATACGCAGTATTTT
CASSQDSRTNTDTQYF
>few|.|TRBV14|TRBJ1-4
TGTGCCAGCAGCCAGCCACAGGGTAGCGAAAAACTGTTTTTT
CASSQPQGSEKLFF
>.|TRBD1|TRBV7-9|TRBJ2-7
TGTGCCAGCAGCTTAGGCGCAGGGGGCGACGAGCAGTACTTC
CASSLGAGGDEQYF
>few|TRBD1|TRBV19|TRBJ1-1
TGTGCCAGTGGAACAGGGGGGACTGAAGCTTTCTTT
CASGTGGTEAFF
>.|.|TRBV7-9|TRBJ1-6
TGTGCCAGCAGCCTCACCGACAGCAATTCACCCCTCCACTTT
CASSLTDSNSPLHF
>.|TRBD2|TRBV7-9|TRBJ2-7
TGTGCCAGCAGCTGGGGAGGGGAGTCGGGTGAGCAGTACTTC
CASSWGGESGEQYF
>few|TRBD1|TRBV7-9|TRBJ1-4
TGTGCCAGCAGTTTCCCGACAGGGGCGGGGGAAAAACTGTTTTTT
CASSFPTGAGEKLFF
>few|TRBD1|TRBV27|TRBJ1-3
TGTGCCAGCAGGGTACAGGGGGCAGGAAACACCATATATTTT
CASRVQGAGNTIYF
>.|.|TRBV7-2|TRBJ2-7
TGTGCCAGCAGCTTACGGGGGAGCTACGAGCAGTACTTC
CASSLRGSYEQYF
>.|TRBD2|TRBV10-2|TRBJ2-7
TGCGCCAGCAGTAACCGATTAGCGGGGGGGCTGTTCGAGCAGTACTTC
CASSNRLAGGLFEQYF
>.|.|TRBV6-1|TRBJ1-4
TGTGCCAGCAGTGAAGCGCCGGCGGAAGCTAATGAAAAACTGTTTTTT
CASSEAPAEANEKLFF
>.|.|TRBV14|TRBJ1-2
TGTGCCACCCTGAGTAACCGACATGACATGGTGGGCTACACCTTC
CATLSNRHDMVGYTF
>.|TRBD1|TRBV5-6|TRBJ2-3
TGTGCCAGCAGCCACGACAGGGGGGGCACAGATACGCAGTATTTT
CASSHDRGGTDTQYF
>.|.|TRBV6-1|TRBJ2-7
TGTGCCAGCAGTGAGTCGGACAGCTACGGCGAGCAGTACTTC
CASSESDSYGEQYF
>.|TRBD2|TRBV13|TRBJ2-3
TGTGCCAGCAGCTCCCCCCGGGACTATGATTCAGATACGCAGTATTTT
CASSSPRDYDSDTQYF
>.|TRBD1|TRBV6-5|TRBJ2-7
TGTGCCACCCAACCCACAGGGGCTGCCTACGAGCAGTACTTC
CATQPTGAAYEQYF
>few|.|TRBV5-4|TRBJ2-5
TGTGCCAGCAGCTTGCGGGGAAGGGAGACCCAGTACTTC
CASSLRGRETQYF
>.|.|TRBV4-1|TRBJ1-1
TGCGCCAGCAGCCAAGAAAGACAGACGAACACTGAAGCTTTCTTT
CASSQERQTNTEAFF
>once|.|TRBV10-2|TRBJ2-1
TGCGCCACCCGGGACTCTCACAATGAGCAGTTCTTC
CATRDSHNEQFF
>few|.|TRBV9|TRBJ2-1
TGTGCCAGCAGCAAATTGACTAACCCCAATGAGCAGTTCTTC
CASSKLTNPNEQFF
>.|TRBD2|TRBV5-1|TRBJ2-7
TGCGCCAGCGCGGGGGGACCCTACGAGCAGTACTTC
CASAGGPYEQYF
>.|.|TRBV7-9|TRBJ2-7
TGTGCCAGCAGCTTAGCTAGCGGATCCTACGAGCAGTACTTC
CASSLASGSYEQYF